Sequencing of this T cell receptor beta chain was carried out in a study of control samples from healthy donors and cancer patients. Libraries were prepared by immunoSEQ multiplex PCR; TCRdb keeps only in-frame clonotypes and omits some of them. The sample totals about 190,000 clones; its top ten clones hold around 2%. The CDR3 is 12 amino acids. The germline V gene encodes CDR1 MNHEY and CDR2 SVGEGT. V gave up 4 bases and J gave up 9 bases, with 10 bases separating them. The rearrangement uses TRBV6-2 or TRBV6-3 and TRBJ2-1; D is perhaps TRBD1 (6 bases). Input material: blood. This TCR derives from a woman in her 30s in good health. In DNA, the CDR3 is TGTGCCAGCAGTTTGTGGGGGCTTGAGCAGTTCTTC. The encoded protein is CASSLWGLEQFF.